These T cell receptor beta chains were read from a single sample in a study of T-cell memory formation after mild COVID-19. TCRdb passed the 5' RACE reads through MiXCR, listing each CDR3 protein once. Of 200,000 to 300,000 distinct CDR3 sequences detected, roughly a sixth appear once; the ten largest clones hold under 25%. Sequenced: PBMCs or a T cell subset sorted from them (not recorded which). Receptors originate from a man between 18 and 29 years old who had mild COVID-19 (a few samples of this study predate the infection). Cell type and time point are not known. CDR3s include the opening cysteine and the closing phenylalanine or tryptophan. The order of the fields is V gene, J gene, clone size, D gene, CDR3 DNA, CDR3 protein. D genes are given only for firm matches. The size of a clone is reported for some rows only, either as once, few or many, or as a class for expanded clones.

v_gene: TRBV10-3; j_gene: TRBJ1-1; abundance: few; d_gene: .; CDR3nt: TGTGCCATCACCAAGGGAGGTGTGTACACTGAAGCTTTCTTT; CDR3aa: CAITKGGVYTEAFF
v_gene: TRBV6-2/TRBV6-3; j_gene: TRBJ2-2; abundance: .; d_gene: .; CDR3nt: TGTGCCAGCAGTTACCGGGGGCTAATGGACACCGGGGAGCTGTTTTTT; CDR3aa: CASSYRGLMDTGELFF
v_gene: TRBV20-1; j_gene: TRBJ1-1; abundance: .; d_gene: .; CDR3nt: TGCAGTGCTAGAGTCCCGAACACTGAAGCTTTCTTT; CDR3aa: CSARVPNTEAFF
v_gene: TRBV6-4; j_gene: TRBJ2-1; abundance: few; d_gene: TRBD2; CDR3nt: TGTGCCAGCAGTGACTTAGGGCTAGCGGGGGAAACCTACAATGAGCAGTTCTTC; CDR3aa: CASSDLGLAGETYNEQFF
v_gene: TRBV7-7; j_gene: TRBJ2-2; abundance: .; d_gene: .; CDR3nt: TGTGCCAGCAGCTCCCATCTGGGCACCGGGGAGCTGTTTTTT; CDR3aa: CASSSHLGTGELFF
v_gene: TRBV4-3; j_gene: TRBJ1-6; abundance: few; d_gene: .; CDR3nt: TGCGCCAGCAGCCAAGATTCGCTTAGCTCCTATAATTCACCCCTCCACTTT; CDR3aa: CASSQDSLSSYNSPLHF
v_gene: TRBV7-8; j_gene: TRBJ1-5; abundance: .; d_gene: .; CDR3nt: TGTGCCAGCAGCTTTTATTCAGACATTCAGCCCCAGCATTTT; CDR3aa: CASSFYSDIQPQHF
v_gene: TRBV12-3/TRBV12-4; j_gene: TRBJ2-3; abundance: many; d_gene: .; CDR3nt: TGTGCCAGCAGAGATCGAGGGTCCCTGGCTACGCAGTATTTT; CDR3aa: CASRDRGSLATQYF
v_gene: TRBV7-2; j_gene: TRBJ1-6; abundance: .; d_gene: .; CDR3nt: TGTGCCAGCAGCGCCCCCCCGGGCGGGAATGTTAATTCACCCCTCCACTTT; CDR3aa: CASSAPPGGNVNSPLHF
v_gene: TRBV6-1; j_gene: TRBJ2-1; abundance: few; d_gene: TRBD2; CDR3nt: TGTGCCAGCAGTGACCCAGCGGGGCCCCCCTACAATGAGCAGTTCTTC; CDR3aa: CASSDPAGPPYNEQFF
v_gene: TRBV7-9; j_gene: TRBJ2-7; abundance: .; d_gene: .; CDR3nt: TGTGCCAGCAGCTCCCGGGACGTAACCTACGAGCAGTACTTC; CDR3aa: CASSSRDVTYEQYF
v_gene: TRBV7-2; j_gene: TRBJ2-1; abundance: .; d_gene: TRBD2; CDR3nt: TGTGCCAGCATAGAACGAGCGGGGGGGCCCCGGGAGGATGAGCAGTTCTTC; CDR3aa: CASIERAGGPREDEQFF
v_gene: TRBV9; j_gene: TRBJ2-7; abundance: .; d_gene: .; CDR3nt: TGTGCCAGCAGCGTCGGCACTGAGCAGTACTTC; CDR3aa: CASSVGTEQYF
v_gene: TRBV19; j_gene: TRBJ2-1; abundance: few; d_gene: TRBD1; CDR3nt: TGTGCCAGTAGAGCGGGACAGGGGGCCTACAATGAGCAGTTCTTC; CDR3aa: CASRAGQGAYNEQFF
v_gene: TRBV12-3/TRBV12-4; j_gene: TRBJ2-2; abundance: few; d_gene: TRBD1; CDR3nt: TGTGCCAGCAGGCCCATGACAGGGTACGGGGAGCTGTTTTTT; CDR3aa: CASRPMTGYGELFF
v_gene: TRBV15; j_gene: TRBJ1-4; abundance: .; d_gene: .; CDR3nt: TGTGCCACCAGCCTACCCGGGACACTCCCGAATGAAAAACTGTTTTTT; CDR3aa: CATSLPGTLPNEKLFF
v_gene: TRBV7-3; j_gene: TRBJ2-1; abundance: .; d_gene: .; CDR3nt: TGTGCCAGCAGCTTAACAGCGGCGGCCTACAATGAGCAGTTCTTC; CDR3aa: CASSLTAAAYNEQFF
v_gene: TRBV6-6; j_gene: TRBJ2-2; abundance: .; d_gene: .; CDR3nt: TGTGCCAGCAGTCCCGCGGACTGGGCGAACACCGGGGAGCTGTTTTTT; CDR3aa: CASSPADWANTGELFF
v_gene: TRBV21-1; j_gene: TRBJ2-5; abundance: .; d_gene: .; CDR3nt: TGTGCCAGCAGCAAACCCGGGACTAGACAAGAGACCCAGTACTTC; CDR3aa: CASSKPGTRQETQYF
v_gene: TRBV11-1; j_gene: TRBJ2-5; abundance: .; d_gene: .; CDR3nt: TGTGCCAGCAGTTACAGGGCCGGAGAGACCCAGTACTTC; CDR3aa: CASSYRAGETQYF
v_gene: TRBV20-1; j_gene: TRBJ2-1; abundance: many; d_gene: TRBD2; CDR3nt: TGCAGTGCTCCTCCAAGGACTAGCGGGGACTACAATGAGCAGTTCTTC; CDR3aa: CSAPPRTSGDYNEQFF
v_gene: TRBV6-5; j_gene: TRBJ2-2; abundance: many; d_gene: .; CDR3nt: TGTGCCAGCAGTTACGGACAGATGAACACCGGGGAGCTGTTTTTT; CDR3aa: CASSYGQMNTGELFF
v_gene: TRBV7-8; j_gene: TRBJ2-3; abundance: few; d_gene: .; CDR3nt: TGTGCCAGCAGCTTACCTTCCGAAAGGGGTGATACGCAGTATTTT; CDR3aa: CASSLPSERGDTQYF
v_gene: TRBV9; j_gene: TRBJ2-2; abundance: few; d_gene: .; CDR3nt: TGTGCCAGCAGCGTTTGGGACACCGGGGAGCTGTTTTTT; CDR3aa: CASSVWDTGELFF
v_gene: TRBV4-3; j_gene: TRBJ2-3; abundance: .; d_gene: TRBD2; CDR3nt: TGCGCCAGCAGCCACAACCTAGCGGTTAGCACAGATACGCAGTATTTT; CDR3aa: CASSHNLAVSTDTQYF
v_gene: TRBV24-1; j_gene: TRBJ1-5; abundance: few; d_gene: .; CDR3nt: TGTGCCACCTCAGGGGCAGGTCAGCCCCAGCATTTT; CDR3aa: CATSGAGQPQHF
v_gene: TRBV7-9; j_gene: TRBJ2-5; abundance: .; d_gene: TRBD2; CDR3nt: TGTGCCAGCGGGGATGGGAGGGGCGGAGAGACCCAGTACTTC; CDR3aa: CASGDGRGGETQYF
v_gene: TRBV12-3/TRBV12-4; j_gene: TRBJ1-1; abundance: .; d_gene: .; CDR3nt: TGTGCCAGCAGATGGGCCCTTTCCACTGAAGCTTTCTTT; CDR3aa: CASRWALSTEAFF
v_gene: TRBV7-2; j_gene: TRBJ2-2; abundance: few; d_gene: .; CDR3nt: TGTGCCAGCAGCCCCCAGGGGTGGAACGGCGGGGAGCTGTTTTTT; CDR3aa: CASSPQGWNGGELFF
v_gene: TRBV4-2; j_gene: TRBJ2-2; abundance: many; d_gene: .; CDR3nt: TGTGCCAGCGGAGACAACACCGGGGAGCTGTTTTTT; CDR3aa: CASGDNTGELFF
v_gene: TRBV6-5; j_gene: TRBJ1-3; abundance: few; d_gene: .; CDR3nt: TGTGCCAGCATCCCGAGCTCTGGAAACACCATATATTTT; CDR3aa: CASIPSSGNTIYF
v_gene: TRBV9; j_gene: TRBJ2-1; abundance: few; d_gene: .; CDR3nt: TGTGCCAGCAGCGTAATGGTCGGTAACTACAATGAGCAGTTCTTC; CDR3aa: CASSVMVGNYNEQFF
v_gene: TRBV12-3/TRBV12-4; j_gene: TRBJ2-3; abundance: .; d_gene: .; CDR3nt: TGTGCCAGCAGTTTAATCCCCACGGGTATGGATACGCAGTATTTT; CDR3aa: CASSLIPTGMDTQYF
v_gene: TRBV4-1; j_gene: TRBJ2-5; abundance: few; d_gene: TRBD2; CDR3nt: TGCGCCAGCAGCCAAGATGGGGTAGCGGGGGGGCAATTGGAGACCCAGTACTTC; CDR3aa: CASSQDGVAGGQLETQYF
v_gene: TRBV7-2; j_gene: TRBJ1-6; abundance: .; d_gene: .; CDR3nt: TGTGCCAGCAGCCCCGAGGTGAATTCACCCCTCCACTTT; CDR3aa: CASSPEVNSPLHF
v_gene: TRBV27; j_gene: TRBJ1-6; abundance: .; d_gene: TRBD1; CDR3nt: TGTGCCAGCAGCCCCTGGACAGGGGAACCACCCCTCCACTTT; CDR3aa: CASSPWTGEPPLHF
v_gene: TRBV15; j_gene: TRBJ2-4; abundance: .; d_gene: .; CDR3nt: TGTGCCACCAGCAGAGATGCTGGAGGACAGAAAAACATTCAGTACTTC; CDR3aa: CATSRDAGGQKNIQYF
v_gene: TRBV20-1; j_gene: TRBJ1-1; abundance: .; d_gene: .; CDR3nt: TGCAGTGCTGGATGGGGGAAAGCTTTCTTT; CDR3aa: CSAGWGKAFF
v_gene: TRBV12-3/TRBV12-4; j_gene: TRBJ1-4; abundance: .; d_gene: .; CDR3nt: TGTGCCAGCAGTTTAAGGTCCGAAAAACTGTTTTTT; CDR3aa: CASSLRSEKLFF
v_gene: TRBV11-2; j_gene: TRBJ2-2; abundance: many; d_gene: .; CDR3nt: TGTGCCAGCAGCCCCTCACAGGGAACCGGGGAGCTGTTTTTT; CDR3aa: CASSPSQGTGELFF
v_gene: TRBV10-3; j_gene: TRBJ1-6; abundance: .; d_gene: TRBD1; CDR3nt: TGTGCCATCAGCGATTCGACAGGGGCGAATTCACCCCTCCACTTT; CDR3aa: CAISDSTGANSPLHF
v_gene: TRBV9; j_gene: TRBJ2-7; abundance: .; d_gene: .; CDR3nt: TGTGCCAGCAGCGTAAGGGGACGGAGCCCTGACGAGCAGTACTTC; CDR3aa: CASSVRGRSPDEQYF
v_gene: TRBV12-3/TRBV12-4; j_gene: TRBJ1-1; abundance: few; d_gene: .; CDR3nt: TGTGCCAGCAGTTTCCGCCTACAGGAGGAAGCTTTCTTT; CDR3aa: CASSFRLQEEAFF
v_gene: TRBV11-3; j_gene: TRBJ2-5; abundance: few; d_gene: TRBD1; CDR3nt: TGTGCCAGCAGCCGAGGGGGACAGGTTTATCAAGAGACCCAGTACTTC; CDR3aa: CASSRGGQVYQETQYF
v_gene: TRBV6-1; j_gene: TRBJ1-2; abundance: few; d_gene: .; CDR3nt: TGTGCCAGCAGTGAAGAGACAAACAGGGTCGACTATGGCTACACCTTC; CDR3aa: CASSEETNRVDYGYTF
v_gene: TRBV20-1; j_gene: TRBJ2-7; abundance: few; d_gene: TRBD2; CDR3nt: TGCAGTGCTAGAGGGAACCGGCGGGGGGACTCCTACGAGCAGTACTTC; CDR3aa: CSARGNRRGDSYEQYF
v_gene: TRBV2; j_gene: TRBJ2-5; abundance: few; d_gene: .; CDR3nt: TGTGCCAGCAGTGAGAACACACCAGAGACCCAGTACTTC; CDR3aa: CASSENTPETQYF
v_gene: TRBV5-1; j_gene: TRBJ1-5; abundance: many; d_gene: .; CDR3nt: TGCGCCAGCAGCTTACGTGGCGAACCCAATCAGCCCCAGCATTTT; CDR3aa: CASSLRGEPNQPQHF
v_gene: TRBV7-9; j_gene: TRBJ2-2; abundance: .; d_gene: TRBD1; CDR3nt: TGTGCCAGCAGGCCCACCTCCGGGACAGAGAACACCGGGGAGCTGTTTTTT; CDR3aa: CASRPTSGTENTGELFF
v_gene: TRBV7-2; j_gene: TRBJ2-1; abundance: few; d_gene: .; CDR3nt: TGTGCCAGCAGCTCCGTAGGGGGACGGAATGAGCAGTTCTTC; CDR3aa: CASSSVGGRNEQFF
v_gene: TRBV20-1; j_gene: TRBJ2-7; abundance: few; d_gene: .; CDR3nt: TGCAGTGCTAGAGATCCGGGGCAGGGGTCCTACGAGCAGTACTTC; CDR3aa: CSARDPGQGSYEQYF
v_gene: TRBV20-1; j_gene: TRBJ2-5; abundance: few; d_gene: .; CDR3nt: TGCAGTGCCGAGAGTGGCGAATCGGCCGTGGAGACCCAGTACTTC; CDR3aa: CSAESGESAVETQYF
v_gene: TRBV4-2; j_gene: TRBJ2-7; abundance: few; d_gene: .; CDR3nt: TGTGCCAGCAGCCAAGAGTGGCTTGGTGCCTACGAGCAGTACTTC; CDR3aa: CASSQEWLGAYEQYF
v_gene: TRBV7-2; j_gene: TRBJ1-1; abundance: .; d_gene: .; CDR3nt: TGTGCCAGCAGCTTGAGGGGGTCGACTGAAGCTTTCTTT; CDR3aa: CASSLRGSTEAFF